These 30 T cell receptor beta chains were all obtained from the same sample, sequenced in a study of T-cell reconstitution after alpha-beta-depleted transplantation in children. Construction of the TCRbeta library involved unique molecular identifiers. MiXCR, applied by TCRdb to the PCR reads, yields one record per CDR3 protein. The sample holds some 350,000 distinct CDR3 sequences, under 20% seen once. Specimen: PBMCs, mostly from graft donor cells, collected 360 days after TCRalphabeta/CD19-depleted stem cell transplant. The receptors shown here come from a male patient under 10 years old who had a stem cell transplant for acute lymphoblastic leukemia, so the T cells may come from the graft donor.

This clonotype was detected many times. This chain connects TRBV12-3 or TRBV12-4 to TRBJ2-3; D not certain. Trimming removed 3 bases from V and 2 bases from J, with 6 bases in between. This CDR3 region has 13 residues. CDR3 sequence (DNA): TGTGCCAGCAGTTTGTATTACACAGATACGCAGTATTTT. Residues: CASSLYYTDTQYF.

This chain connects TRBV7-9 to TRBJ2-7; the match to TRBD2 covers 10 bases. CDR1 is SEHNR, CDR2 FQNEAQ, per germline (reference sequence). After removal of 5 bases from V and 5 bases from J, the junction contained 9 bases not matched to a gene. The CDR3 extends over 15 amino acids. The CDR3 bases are TGTGCCAGCAGCCGGACGACTAGCGGGCCGGACGAGCAGTACTTC. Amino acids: CASSRTTSGPDEQYF.

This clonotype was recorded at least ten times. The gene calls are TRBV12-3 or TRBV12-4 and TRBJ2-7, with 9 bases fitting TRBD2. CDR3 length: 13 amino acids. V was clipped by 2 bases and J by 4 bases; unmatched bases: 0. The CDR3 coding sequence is TGTGCCAGCAGTTTACTAGCGGGATACGAGCAGTACTTC. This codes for CASSLLAGYEQYF.

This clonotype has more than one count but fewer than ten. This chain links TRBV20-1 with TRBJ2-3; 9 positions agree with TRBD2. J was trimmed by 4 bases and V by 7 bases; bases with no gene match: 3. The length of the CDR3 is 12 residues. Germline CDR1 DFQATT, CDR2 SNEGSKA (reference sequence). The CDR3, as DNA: TGCAGTGGGCGGGAGGGTTCAGATACGCAGTATTTT. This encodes CSGREGSDTQYF.

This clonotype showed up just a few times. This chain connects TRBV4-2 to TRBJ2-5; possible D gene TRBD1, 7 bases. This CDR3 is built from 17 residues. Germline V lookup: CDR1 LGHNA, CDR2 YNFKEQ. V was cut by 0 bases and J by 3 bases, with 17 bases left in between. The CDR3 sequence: CASSQDLVVRGEETQYF. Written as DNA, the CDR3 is TGTGCCAGCAGCCAAGATCTTGTAGTCAGGGGGGAAGAGACCCAGTACTTC.

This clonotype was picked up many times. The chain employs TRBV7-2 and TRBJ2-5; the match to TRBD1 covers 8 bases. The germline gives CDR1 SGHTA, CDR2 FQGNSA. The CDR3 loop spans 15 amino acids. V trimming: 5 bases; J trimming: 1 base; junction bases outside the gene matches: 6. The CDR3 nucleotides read TGTGCCAGCAGCCGTTTGGGACAGGCCCAAGAGACCCAGTACTTC. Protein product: CASSRLGQAQETQYF.

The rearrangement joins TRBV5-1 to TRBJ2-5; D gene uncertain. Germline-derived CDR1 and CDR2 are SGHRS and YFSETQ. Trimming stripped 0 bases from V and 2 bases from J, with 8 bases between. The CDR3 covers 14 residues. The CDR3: CASSLDGLQETQYF. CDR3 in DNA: TGCGCCAGCAGCTTGGATGGGTTACAAGAGACCCAGTACTTC.

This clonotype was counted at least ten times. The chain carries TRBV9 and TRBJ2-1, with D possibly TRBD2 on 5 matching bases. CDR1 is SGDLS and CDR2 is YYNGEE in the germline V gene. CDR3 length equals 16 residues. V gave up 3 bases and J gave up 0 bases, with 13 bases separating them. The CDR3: CASSARLLASYNEQFF. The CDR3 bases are TGTGCCAGCAGCGCCCGACTACTTGCCTCCTACAATGAGCAGTTCTTC.

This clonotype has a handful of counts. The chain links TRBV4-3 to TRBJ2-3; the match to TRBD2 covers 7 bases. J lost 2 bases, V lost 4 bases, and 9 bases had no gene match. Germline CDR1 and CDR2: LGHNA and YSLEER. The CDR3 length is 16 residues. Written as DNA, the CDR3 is TGCGCCAGCAGCCGCCCTGGACTAGTCACCACAGATACGCAGTATTTT. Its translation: CASSRPGLVTTDTQYF.

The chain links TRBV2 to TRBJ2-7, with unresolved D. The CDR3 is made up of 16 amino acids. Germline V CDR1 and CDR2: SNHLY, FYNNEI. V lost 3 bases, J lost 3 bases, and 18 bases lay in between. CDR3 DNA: TGTGCCAGCAGTGAGGGAACCCCGCGGACCCTCTACGAGCAGTACTTC. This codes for CASSEGTPRTLYEQYF. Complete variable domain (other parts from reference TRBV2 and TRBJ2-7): EPEVTQTPSHQVTQMGQEVILRCVPISNHLYFYWYRQILGQKVEFLVSFYNNEISEKSEIFDDQFSVERPDGSNFTLKIRSTKLEDSAMYFCASSEGTPRTLYEQYFGPGTRLTVT.

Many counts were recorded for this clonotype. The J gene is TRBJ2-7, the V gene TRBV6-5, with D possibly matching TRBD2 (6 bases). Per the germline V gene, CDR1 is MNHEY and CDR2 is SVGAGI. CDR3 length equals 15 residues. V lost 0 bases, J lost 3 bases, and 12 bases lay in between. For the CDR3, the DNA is TGTGCCAGCAGTTACTCGAGTAGCGGAGACTACGAGCAGTACTTC. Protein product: CASSYSSSGDYEQYF.

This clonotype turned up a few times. Written as DNA, the CDR3 is TGTGCCAGCTCACAACAGGACACTTACGAGCAGTACTTC. Protein product: CASSQQDTYEQYF. The chain uses TRBV18 and TRBJ2-7; D perhaps matches TRBD1 (5 bases). Germline CDR1 is KGHSH and CDR2 is LQKENI. The V gene lost 4 bases and the J gene lost 4 bases, with 11 bases spanning the gap. The CDR3 is 13 amino acids.

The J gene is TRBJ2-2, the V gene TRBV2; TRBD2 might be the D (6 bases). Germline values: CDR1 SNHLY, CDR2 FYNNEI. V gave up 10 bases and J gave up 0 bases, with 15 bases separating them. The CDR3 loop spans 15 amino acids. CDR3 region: CAIEGSGPNTGELFF. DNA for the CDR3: TGTGCCATTGAAGGAAGCGGGCCGAACACCGGGGAGCTGTTTTTT.

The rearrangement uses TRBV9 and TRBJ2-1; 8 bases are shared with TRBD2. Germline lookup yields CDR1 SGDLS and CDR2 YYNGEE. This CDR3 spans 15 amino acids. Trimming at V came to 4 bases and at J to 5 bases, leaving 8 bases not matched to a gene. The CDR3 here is CASSPFPGLDNEQFF. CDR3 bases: TGTGCCAGCAGCCCATTCCCGGGACTAGACAATGAGCAGTTCTTC.

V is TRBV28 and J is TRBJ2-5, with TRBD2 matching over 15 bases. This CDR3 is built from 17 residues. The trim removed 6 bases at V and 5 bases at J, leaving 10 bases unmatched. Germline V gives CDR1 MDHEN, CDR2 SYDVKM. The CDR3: CASSPEMGLAGGETQYF. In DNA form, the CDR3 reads TGTGCCAGCAGCCCTGAAATGGGACTAGCGGGAGGTGAGACCCAGTACTTC.

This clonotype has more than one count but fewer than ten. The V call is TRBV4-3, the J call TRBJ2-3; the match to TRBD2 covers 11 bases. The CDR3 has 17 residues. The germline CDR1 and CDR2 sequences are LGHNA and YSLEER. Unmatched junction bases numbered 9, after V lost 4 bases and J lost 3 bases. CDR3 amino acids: CASSRAKGLAVTDTQYF. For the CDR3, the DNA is TGCGCCAGCAGCCGCGCAAAGGGACTAGCGGTTACAGATACGCAGTATTTT.

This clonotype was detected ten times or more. CDR3 in amino acids: CASSLGVALNSPLHF. The CDR3 region has the DNA TGTGCCAGCAGTTTAGGGGTCGCACTTAATTCACCCCTCCACTTT. The chain joins TRBV12-3 or TRBV12-4 to TRBJ1-6, with D hard to call. V lost 1 base to trimming and J lost 6 bases, with 10 bases between them. The CDR3 contains 15 residues.

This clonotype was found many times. The CDR3 region is CASSQEGFPEAFF. The CDR3 DNA reads TGTGCCAGCAGCCAAGAGGGGTTCCCTGAAGCTTTCTTT. The chain carries TRBV4-2 and TRBJ1-1, with unresolved D. This CDR3 is built from 13 residues. Trimming cost V 0 bases and J 6 bases, with 8 bases left between them. Per germline, CDR1 LGHNA and CDR2 YNFKEQ.

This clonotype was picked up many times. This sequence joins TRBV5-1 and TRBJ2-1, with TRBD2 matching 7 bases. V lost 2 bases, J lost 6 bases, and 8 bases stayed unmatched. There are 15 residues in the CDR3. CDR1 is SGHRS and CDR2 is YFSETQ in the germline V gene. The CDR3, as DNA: TGCGCCAGCAGCTTCGGCGGACTAGAAGTCAATGAGCAGTTCTTC. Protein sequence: CASSFGGLEVNEQFF.

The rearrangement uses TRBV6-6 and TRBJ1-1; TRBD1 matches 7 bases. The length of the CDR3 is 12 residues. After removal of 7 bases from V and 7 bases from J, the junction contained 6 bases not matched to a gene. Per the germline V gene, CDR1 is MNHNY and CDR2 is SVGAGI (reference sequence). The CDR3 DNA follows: TGTGCCAGCACTATCAGGGGGGGTGAAGCTTTCTTT. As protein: CASTIRGGEAFF.

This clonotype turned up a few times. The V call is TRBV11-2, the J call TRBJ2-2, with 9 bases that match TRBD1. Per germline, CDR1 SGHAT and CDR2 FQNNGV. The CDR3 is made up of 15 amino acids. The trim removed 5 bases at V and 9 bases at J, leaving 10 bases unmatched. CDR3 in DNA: TGTGCCAGCAGCCCCCTGGACAGGGGAGGTTGGGAGCTGTTTTTT. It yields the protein CASSPLDRGGWELFF. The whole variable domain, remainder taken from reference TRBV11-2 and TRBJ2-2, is EAGVAQSPRYKIIEKRQSVAFWCNPISGHATLYWYQQILGQGPKLLIQFQNNGVVDDSQLPKDRFSAERLKGVDSTLKIQPAKLEDSAVYLCASSPLDRGGWELFFGEGSRLTVL.

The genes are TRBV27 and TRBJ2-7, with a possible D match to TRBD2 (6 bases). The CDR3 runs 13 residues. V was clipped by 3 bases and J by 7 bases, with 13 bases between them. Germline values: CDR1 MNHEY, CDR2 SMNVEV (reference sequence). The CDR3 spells CASSLGEAGEQYF. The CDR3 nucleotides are TGTGCCAGCAGTTTGGGGGAGGCGGGGGAGCAGTACTTC.

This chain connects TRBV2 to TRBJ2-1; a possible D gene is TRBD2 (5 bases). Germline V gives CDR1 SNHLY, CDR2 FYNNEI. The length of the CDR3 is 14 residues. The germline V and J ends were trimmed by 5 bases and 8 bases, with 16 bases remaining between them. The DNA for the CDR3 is TGTGCCAGCAGTCCTCAGCGGATTTACCATGAGCAGTTCTTC. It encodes CASSPQRIYHEQFF. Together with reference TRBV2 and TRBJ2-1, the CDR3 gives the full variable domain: EPEVTQTPSHQVTQMGQEVILRCVPISNHLYFYWYRQILGQKVEFLVSFYNNEISEKSEIFDDQFSVERPDGSNFTLKIRSTKLEDSAMYFCASSPQRIYHEQFFGPGTRLTVL.

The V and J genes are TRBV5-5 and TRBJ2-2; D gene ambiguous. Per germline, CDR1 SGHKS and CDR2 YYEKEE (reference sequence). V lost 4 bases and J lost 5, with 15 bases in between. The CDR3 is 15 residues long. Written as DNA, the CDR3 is TGTGCCAGCAGCGTGGAACTACGGAAAACCGGGGAGCTGTTTTTT. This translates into CASSVELRKTGELFF.

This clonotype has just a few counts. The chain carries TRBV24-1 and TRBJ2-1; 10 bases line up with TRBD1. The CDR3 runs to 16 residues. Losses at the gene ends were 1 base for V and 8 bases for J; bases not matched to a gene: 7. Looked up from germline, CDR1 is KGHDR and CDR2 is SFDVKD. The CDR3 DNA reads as TGTGCCACCAGTGATTTCGCCGGGACAGGGGCGGATGAGCAGTTCTTC. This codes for CATSDFAGTGADEQFF.

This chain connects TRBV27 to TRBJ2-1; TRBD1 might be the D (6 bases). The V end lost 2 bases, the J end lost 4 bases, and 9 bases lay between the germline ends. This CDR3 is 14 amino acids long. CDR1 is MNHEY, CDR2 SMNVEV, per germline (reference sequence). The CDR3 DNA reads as TGTGCCAGCAGTTTAAGGCAGGGGTACAATGAGCAGTTCTTC. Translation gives CASSLRQGYNEQFF.

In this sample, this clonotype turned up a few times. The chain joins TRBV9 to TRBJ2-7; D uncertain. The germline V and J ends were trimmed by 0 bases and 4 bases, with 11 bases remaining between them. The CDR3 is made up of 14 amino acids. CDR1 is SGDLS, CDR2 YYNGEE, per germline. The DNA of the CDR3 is TGTGCCAGCAGCGTAGATTGGATGACGTACGAGCAGTACTTC. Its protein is CASSVDWMTYEQYF.

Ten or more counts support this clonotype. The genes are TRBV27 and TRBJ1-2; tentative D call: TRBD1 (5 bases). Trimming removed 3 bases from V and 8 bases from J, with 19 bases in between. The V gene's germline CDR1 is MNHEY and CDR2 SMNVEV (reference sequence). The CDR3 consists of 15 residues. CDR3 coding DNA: TGTGCCAGCAGTTTTTCGGGGGTCACCGGTCGAGGCTACACCTTC. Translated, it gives CASSFSGVTGRGYTF.

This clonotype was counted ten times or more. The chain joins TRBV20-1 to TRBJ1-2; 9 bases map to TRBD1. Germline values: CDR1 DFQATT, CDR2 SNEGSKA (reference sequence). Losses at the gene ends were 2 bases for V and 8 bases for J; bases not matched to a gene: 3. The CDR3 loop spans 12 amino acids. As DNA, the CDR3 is TGCAGTGCTAGATACAGGGGGCGAGGCTACACCTTC. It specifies CSARYRGRGYTF.

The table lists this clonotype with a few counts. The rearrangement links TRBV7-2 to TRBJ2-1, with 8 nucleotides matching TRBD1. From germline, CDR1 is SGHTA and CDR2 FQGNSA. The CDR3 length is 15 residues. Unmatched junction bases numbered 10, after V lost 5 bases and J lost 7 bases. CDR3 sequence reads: CASSLTGVVSNEQFF. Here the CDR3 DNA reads TGTGCCAGCAGCCTGACAGGGGTCGTATCAAATGAGCAGTTCTTC.